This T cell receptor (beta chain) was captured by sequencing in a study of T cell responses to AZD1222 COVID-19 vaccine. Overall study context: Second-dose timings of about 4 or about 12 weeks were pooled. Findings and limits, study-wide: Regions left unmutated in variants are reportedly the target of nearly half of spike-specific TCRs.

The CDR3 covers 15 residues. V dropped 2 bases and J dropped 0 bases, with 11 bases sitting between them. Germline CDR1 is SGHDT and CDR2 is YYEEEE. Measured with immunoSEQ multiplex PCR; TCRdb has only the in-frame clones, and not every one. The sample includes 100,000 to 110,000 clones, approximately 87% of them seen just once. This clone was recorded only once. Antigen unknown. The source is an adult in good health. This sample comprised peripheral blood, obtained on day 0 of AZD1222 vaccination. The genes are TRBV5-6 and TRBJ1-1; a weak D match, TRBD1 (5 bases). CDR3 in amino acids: CASSFGGLMNTEAFF. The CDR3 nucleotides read TGTGCCAGCAGCTTTGGGGGACTCATGAACACTGAAGCTTTCTTT. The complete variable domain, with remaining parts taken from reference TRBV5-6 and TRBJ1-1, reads DAGVTQSPTHLIKTRGQQVTLRCSPKSGHDTVSWYQQALGQGPQFIFQYYEEEERQRGNFPDRFSGHQFPNYSSELNVNALLLGDSALYLCASSFGGLMNTEAFFGQGTRLTVV.